This T cell receptor (beta chain) was sequenced during a study of blood T cell repertoires in COVID-19. The assay was immunoSEQ multiplex PCR, and TCRdb's table has in-frame clones only and misses some. The sample yields approximately 90,000 clones, approximately 86% seen once. This TCR was sampled from a man in his forties or fifties with acute or convalescent COVID-19. Specimen: peripheral blood.

The CDR3 loop reads CASSEWYQTQTSTDTQYF. In nucleotides, the CDR3 is TGCGCCAGCAGTGAGTGGTACCAGACACAAACGAGCACAGATACGCAGTATTTT. The chain has TRBV10-1 and TRBJ2-3, with unresolved D. The CDR3 covers 18 residues. V was shortened by 1 base and J by 0 bases, with 17 bases between the two germline ends. Per the germline V gene, CDR1 is WNHNN and CDR2 is SYGVQD (reference sequence).